This TCR beta chain was identified in a study of persistence of HIV-infected CD4 T cells (dated by TCRdb to the early 2020s). Concerning the study at large: CMV- and HIV-1 Gag-responding CD4+ T cells were isolated from ART-treated individuals so that antigen-driven clonal expansion of HIV-1-infected cells could be examined. Suppressive ART had been received by participants for a median of about eight years. Apart from a couple of participants who underwent leukapheresis at a single time point, peripheral blood samples of up to about 180 mL were collected from participants at multiple time points. TCRbeta sequencing assessed the clonality of all cells in each sorted population, while proviral sequencing assessed the clonality of infected cells. The TCR cluster analysis across participants included eight or nine participants for CMV and six or seven participants for Gag.

TCRbeta repertoires were sequenced from genomic DNA with the immunoSEQ hsTCRB assay version 4 in survey mode. For TCRbeta sequencing, genomic DNA was diluted to about 9.7 ng/uL, and up to roughly 1 ug was used per sample. The study's own analysis went as follows. ImmunoSeq Analyzer 3.0 was used for analysis of TCRbeta data, and diversity was computed on productive nucleotide rearrangements. Using the Immunarch R package, the improved Chao index served to estimate lower-bound TCR diversity and the Gini coefficient served to estimate clonality. Nucleotide rearrangements that differed but encoded the same CDR3beta amino acid sequence were counted as separate clonotypes. TCRbeta sequences significantly enriched in antigen-responding cells relative to anti-CD3/anti-CD28-activated cells were identified by differential abundance analysis. GLIPH2 clustered TCRs by predicted peptide-MHC specificity, both within individual participants and across merged participant data sets. In its TCRdb copy, this immuneACCESS table keeps in-frame sequences only and misses some clones. Where compared with another copy, unresolved V genes explain less than half of these, and the others have no known cause. That table furnishes V, J and clone size, whereas the DNA furnished D and trimming. The sample includes roughly 32,000 clones, with roughly 82% observed a single time. The biggest ten clones account for about 0.83% of the sample.

The CDR3 sequence holds 14 residues, the cysteine and phenylalanine included. Of all the DNA, just the CDR3 is kept, 42 bases in frame from base 1. Unmatched junction bases come to 4, with V trimmed by 1 base and J by 6 bases. CDR1 and CDR2 were assigned from the germline V gene as SGHRS and YFSETQ. On this clone itself: Which antigen it targets is not known. No base-level quality is on record; no much larger clone is a single base apart.

What the work shows at the level of the full study, not this receptor alone: Antigen-responding cells were enriched for degenerate expanded CDR3beta sequences, which suggests convergent selection of CD4+ responses to CMV and Gag. Few individuals were included in the study, and only a limited range of antigens was tested. Bulk TCR analyses could not be restricted to the rare CMV-responding cells that actually carried HIV-1 proviruses. Significantly lower TCRbeta richness was observed in CMV- and Gag-responding cells than in anti-CD3/anti-CD28-responding cells, and higher oligoclonality was observed in CMV-responding cells than in CD3/CD28-stimulated and Gag-responding cells. TCR oligoclonality correlated with proviral oligoclonality within the same sorted populations.

The intended sense of this specimen's treatment or condition label: suppressive antiretroviral therapy. Lysates of CMV-infected fibroblasts were used at approximately 10 ug/mL for cell stimulation. Memory CD4+ T cells that did not respond, being CD40L-negative, CD69-negative and CD45RO-high, were sorted as memory populations depleted of antigen-responding cells. HIV-1-infected adults in whom suppressive ART had been started during chronic infection were enrolled as participants. Plasma HIV-1 RNA had been undetectable (below 50 copies/mL) in participants for at least 4 years. To be included, participants needed a CD4+ T cell count above 400 cells/uL and a positive CMV serology. Before stimulation, PBMCs were isolated using density centrifugation and then depleted of CD8+ T cells. Stimulation of CD8-depleted PBMCs was carried out for approximately 17 hours with anti-CD28/CD49d costimulation, CD40-blocking antibody and enfuvirtide, to prevent new infections. Cell sorting was done on a Beckman Coulter MoFlo Legacy or XDP sorter, and dead cells were excluded with propidium iodide. Genomic DNA was extracted with the QIAamp DNA Mini Kit for samples above one million cells, otherwise with the Quick-DNA Microprep Kit.

The V and J segments used are TRBV5-1 and TRBJ1-5, and 7 junction bases match TRBD1. The TCR comes from an adult man with HIV who was CMV-seropositive. The starting material was CD4+ T cells sorted from PBMCs after 18-hour stimulation, obtained from a patient who received antiretroviral therapy. In the paper's terms, the cell subset or site label means: CD40L-CD69- CD45RO-high memory CD4 T cells not responding to CMV lysate. The bases read TGCGCCAGCAGCTTGACAGGGGAGGGTCAGCCCCAGCATTTT. This encodes CASSLTGEGQPQHF.